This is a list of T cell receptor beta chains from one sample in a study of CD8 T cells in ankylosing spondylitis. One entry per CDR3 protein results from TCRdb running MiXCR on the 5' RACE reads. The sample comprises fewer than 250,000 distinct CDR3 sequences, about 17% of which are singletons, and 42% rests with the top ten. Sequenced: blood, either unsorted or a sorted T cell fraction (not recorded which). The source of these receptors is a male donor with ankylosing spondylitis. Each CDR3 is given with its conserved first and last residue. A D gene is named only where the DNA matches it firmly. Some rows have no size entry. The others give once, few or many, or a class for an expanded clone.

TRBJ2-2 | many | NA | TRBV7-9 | TGTGCCAGCAGCTTAGCCTCGGTCACCGGGGAGCTGTTTTTT | CASSLASVTGELFF
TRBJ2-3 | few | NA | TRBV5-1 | TGCGCCAGCAGCTTCACAGCATCGAACACAGATACGCAGTATTTT | CASSFTASNTDTQYF
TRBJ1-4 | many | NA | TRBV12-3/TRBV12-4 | TGTGCCAGTGCGGGAGGGTTTGCTGAAAAACTGTTTTTT | CASAGGFAEKLFF
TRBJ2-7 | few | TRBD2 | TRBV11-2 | TGTGCCAGCAGCCAAACGACTAGCGGAGAACATTTGGCGTACGAGCAGTACTTC | CASSQTTSGEHLAYEQYF
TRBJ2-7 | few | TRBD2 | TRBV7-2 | TGTGCCAGCAGCTTTGGTGGGGGACTATACGAGCAGTACTTC | CASSFGGGLYEQYF
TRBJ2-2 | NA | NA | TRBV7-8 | TGTGCCAGCAGCTCAACAGGGGGGAGGGCCGGGGAGCTGTTTTTT | CASSSTGGRAGELFF
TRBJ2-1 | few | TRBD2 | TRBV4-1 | TGCGCCAGCAGCCAGGTACTAGCGGGGGCCTACAATGAGCAGTTCTTC | CASSQVLAGAYNEQFF
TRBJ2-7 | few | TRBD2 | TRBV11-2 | TGTGCCAGCAGCTTCGGGAGAGGTCTAGCGGGAGTCGAGCAGTACTTC | CASSFGRGLAGVEQYF
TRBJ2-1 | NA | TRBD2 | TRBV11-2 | TGTGCCAGCAGAAAGGGTCAGGAGAGGCTAGCGGGAGTCGAGGAGCAGTTCTTC | CASRKGQERLAGVEEQFF
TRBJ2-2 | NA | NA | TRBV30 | TGTGCCTGGACCGGGGATTCGGGGGAGCTGTTTTTT | CAWTGDSGELFF
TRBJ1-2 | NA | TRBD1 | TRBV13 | TGTGCCAGCAGCCCTGGTGGACAGGGCGTCCCCGGCTACACCTTC | CASSPGGQGVPGYTF
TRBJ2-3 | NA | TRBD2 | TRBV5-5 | TGTGCCAGCGGCCCCGGGACTATCAGCACAGATACGCAGTATTTT | CASGPGTISTDTQYF
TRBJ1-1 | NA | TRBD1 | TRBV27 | TGTGCCAGCCGGACAGGGGGCTGGACTGAAGCTTTCTTT | CASRTGGWTEAFF
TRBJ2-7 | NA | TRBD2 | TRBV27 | TGTGCCAGCAGCCCTAGCGGGAGGAGTTACGAGCAGTACTTC | CASSPSGRSYEQYF
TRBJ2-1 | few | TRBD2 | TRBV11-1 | TGTGCCAGCAGCTTCAATCTAGCGGGGTATAATGAGCAGTTCTTC | CASSFNLAGYNEQFF
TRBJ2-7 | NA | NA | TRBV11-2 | TGTGCCAGCAGCTTCCACACAGACTACGAGCAGTACTTC | CASSFHTDYEQYF
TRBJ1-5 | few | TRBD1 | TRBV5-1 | TGCGCCAGCAGCGTGGGACAGGGAAGCAATCAGCCCCAGCATTTT | CASSVGQGSNQPQHF
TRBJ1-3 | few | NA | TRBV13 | TGTGCCAGCAGCGTTAGGAGTCCGAACGGAAACACCATATATTTT | CASSVRSPNGNTIYF
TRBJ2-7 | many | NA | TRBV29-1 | TGCAGCGTTGTCCCAGGGAGCTCCTACGAGCAGTACTTC | CSVVPGSSYEQYF
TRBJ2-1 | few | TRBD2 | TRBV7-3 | TGTGCCAGCAGCTTAATCTCTGGGGGCAGCGGGGGGGCCGATGAGCAGTTCTTC | CASSLISGGSGGADEQFF
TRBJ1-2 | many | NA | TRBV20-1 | TGCAGTGCTAGAGCCTCGGACCTAGTAGGCGGCTACACCTTC | CSARASDLVGGYTF
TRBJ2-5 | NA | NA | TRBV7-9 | TGTGCCAGCAGCAGAGCGGGTACCCAAGAGACCCAGTACTTC | CASSRAGTQETQYF
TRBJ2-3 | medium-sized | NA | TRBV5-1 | TGCGCCAGCAGCTTGGAAGTGTATGCCGGCACAGATACGCAGTATTTT | CASSLEVYAGTDTQYF
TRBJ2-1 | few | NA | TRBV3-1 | TGTGCCAGCAGCCCAGATAGGGGGGCCTTGAATGAGCAGTTCTTC | CASSPDRGALNEQFF
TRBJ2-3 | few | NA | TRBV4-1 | TGCGCCAGCAGCCAAAGGGGGAGCGGGACACCGAGCACAGATACGCAGTATTTT | CASSQRGSGTPSTDTQYF
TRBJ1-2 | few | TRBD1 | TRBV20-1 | TGCAGTGCTAGGGACAGGGAGCTCTTCGGCTACACCTTC | CSARDRELFGYTF
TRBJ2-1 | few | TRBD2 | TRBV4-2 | TGTGCCAGCAGCCAAGAAGGGGGGGTAGCGGGAGGGGAGTTCTTC | CASSQEGGVAGGEFF
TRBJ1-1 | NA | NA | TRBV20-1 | TGCAGTGCTTGGACACCGAACACTGAAGCTTTCTTT | CSAWTPNTEAFF